A selection of T cell receptor beta chains follows, all from one sample in a study of cytomegalovirus exposure and HLA in healthy donors. Some clones are missing from TCRdb's copy, which holds only in-frame ones; the method was immunoSEQ multiplex PCR. The table records about 98,000 clones, approximately 69% of them present only once. Sequencing input: PBMCs. These receptors all stem from a female donor in good health and CMV-seronegative. Both conserved end residues are part of each CDR3. The D gene is left open where the match is weak. Part of the rows lack a size; the others show once, few, many or a class for expanded clones.

J gene: TRBJ2-1; D gene: .; V gene: TRBV14; clone size: few; CDR3 DNA: TGTGCCAGCAGCCCCCGGGATTATGGTGGAGAGCAGTTCTTC; CDR3 protein: CASSPRDYGGEQFF
J gene: TRBJ2-7; D gene: .; V gene: TRBV11-2; clone size: .; CDR3 DNA: TGTGCCAGCAGCTTTGGAGCGTACGAGCAGTACTTC; CDR3 protein: CASSFGAYEQYF
J gene: TRBJ1-2; D gene: .; V gene: TRBV7-2; clone size: .; CDR3 DNA: TGTGCCAGCAGCTTAGTGGGGCAGCCCCTCTATGGCTACACCTTC; CDR3 protein: CASSLVGQPLYGYTF
J gene: TRBJ1-1; D gene: TRBD1; V gene: TRBV5-1; clone size: .; CDR3 DNA: TGCGCCAGCAGCTACTCCAGGGGGGACACTGAAGCTTTCTTT; CDR3 protein: CASSYSRGDTEAFF
J gene: TRBJ1-4; D gene: TRBD1; V gene: TRBV2; clone size: .; CDR3 DNA: TGTGCCAGCAGAGGACAGGGTTGGGGGGAAAATGAAAAACTGTTTTTT; CDR3 protein: CASRGQGWGENEKLFF
J gene: TRBJ2-2; D gene: .; V gene: TRBV2; clone size: .; CDR3 DNA: TGTGCCAGCAGTTCGAATCGGGGACTCGAGGGGGAGCTGTTTTTT; CDR3 protein: CASSSNRGLEGELFF
J gene: TRBJ1-2; D gene: TRBD1; V gene: TRBV9; clone size: .; CDR3 DNA: TGTGCCAGCAGGGGGACAGGTTCCTATGGCTACACCTTC; CDR3 protein: CASRGTGSYGYTF
J gene: TRBJ1-3; D gene: .; V gene: TRBV7-9; clone size: .; CDR3 DNA: TGTTCCAGCAGAACAAACCCGCGGGAGACTGGAAACACCATATATTTT; CDR3 protein: CSSRTNPRETGNTIYF
J gene: TRBJ2-2; D gene: .; V gene: TRBV2; clone size: .; CDR3 DNA: TGTGCCAGCATCCCAACAGTCACCGGGGAGCTGTTTTTT; CDR3 protein: CASIPTVTGELFF
J gene: TRBJ2-1; D gene: TRBD2; V gene: TRBV19; clone size: .; CDR3 DNA: TGTGCCAGTAGTCCTTGGACTAGCGGGAGGGATAATGAGCAGTTCTTC; CDR3 protein: CASSPWTSGRDNEQFF
J gene: TRBJ2-7; D gene: .; V gene: TRBV21-1; clone size: .; CDR3 DNA: TGTGCCAGCAGCAACAGGACGGACAGATACGAGCAGTACTTC; CDR3 protein: CASSNRTDRYEQYF
J gene: TRBJ2-1; D gene: TRBD2; V gene: TRBV18; clone size: few; CDR3 DNA: TGTGCCAGCTCACCACCCTCCGGGACTAGCGGGAGCGTTGAGCAGTTCTTC; CDR3 protein: CASSPPSGTSGSVEQFF
J gene: TRBJ2-2; D gene: TRBD2; V gene: TRBV6-5; clone size: .; CDR3 DNA: TGTGCCAGCAACCCCGGACTAGCAAACACCGGGGAGCTGTTTTTT; CDR3 protein: CASNPGLANTGELFF
J gene: TRBJ1-4; D gene: TRBD1; V gene: TRBV28; clone size: .; CDR3 DNA: TGTGCCAGCAGTAGTTCATGGACAGGGTCTGCAACTAATGAAAAACTGTTTTTT; CDR3 protein: CASSSSWTGSATNEKLFF
J gene: TRBJ1-2; D gene: TRBD1; V gene: TRBV7-9; clone size: .; CDR3 DNA: TGTGCCAGCAGCGGGACAGGAGGCTATGGCTACACCTTC; CDR3 protein: CASSGTGGYGYTF